Shown below are 13 T cell receptor beta chains from a single sample sequenced in a study of cytomegalovirus exposure and HLA in healthy donors. Primers for the PCR totalled 60 Vbeta and 13 Jbeta. Clones were sequenced by immunoSEQ multiplex PCR, and TCRdb holds only the in-frame ones, with some missing. The table shows approximately 140,000 clones, with roughly 77% occurring only once. Sequenced input: PBMCs. The receptors here all came from a man aged 35 to 55 in good health and CMV-seronegative.

The genes are TRBV10-1 and TRBJ2-7; 7 bases align to TRBD1. J was trimmed by 3 bases and V by 3 bases; bases with no gene match: 5. Germline V gives CDR1 WNHNN, CDR2 SYGVQD (reference sequence). The CDR3 contains 14 residues. CDR3 nucleotides: TGCGCCAGCAGTGACCCCGGGACAGTCTACGAGCAGTACTTC. This sequence encodes CASSDPGTVYEQYF.

The chain links TRBV9 to TRBJ2-5; D not resolved. The CDR3 covers 13 residues. Trimming shortened V by 0 bases and J by 5 bases, and 8 bases separated the two germline ends. Germline values: CDR1 SGDLS, CDR2 YYNGEE. The CDR3 reads CASSVDARETQYF. The CDR3 DNA sequence: TGTGCCAGCAGCGTAGACGCGCGGGAGACCCAGTACTTC. Combining the CDR3 with reference TRBV9 and TRBJ2-5 gives the whole variable domain DSGVTQTPKHLITATGQRVTLRCSPRSGDLSVYWYQQSLDQGLQFLIQYYNGEERAKGNILERFSAQQFPDLHSELNLSSLELGDSALYFCASSVDARETQYFGPGTRLLVL.

The chain couples TRBV27 to TRBJ1-2, with D tentatively TRBD1 (5 bases). The V and J ends lost 8 bases and 2 bases respectively, with 6 bases between them. Germline V CDR1 and CDR2: MNHEY, SMNVEV (reference sequence). This CDR3 contains 11 residues. The CDR3 reads CASGANYGYTF. CDR3 in DNA: TGTGCCAGCGGGGCAAACTATGGCTACACCTTC.

This clone occurred a few times. The chain carries TRBV5-6 and TRBJ1-1; no clear D. The CDR3 is 14 amino acids. Trimming stripped 5 bases from V and 1 base from J, with 12 bases between. Germline-derived CDR1 and CDR2 are SGHDT and YYEEEE. CDR3: CASSNLRENTEAFF. In DNA, the CDR3 is TGTGCCAGCAGTAATTTGCGGGAGAACACTGAAGCTTTCTTT.

A remark on this clone: Germline and junction disagree at one end, which may indicate a read error. The chain uses TRBV9 and TRBJ1-5; D is ambiguous. Germline CDR1 SGDLS, CDR2 YYNGEE. The CDR3 covers 11 residues. In DNA form, the CDR3 reads TGTGCCAGCAGCTCATGTTCGCCCCAGAATTTT. It yields the protein CASSSCSPQNF.

The rearrangement uses TRBV5-4 and TRBJ2-4, with D perhaps matching TRBD1 (7 bases). CDR1 SGHNT and CDR2 YYREEE come from the germline V gene (reference sequence). V dropped 2 bases and J dropped 2 bases, with 14 bases sitting between them. The CDR3 is made up of 16 amino acids. CDR3 amino acids: CASSFGRQGPKNIQYF. Here the CDR3 DNA reads TGTGCCAGCAGCTTCGGGAGACAGGGCCCCAAAAACATTCAGTACTTC.

The chain carries TRBV28 and TRBJ1-5; D unresolved. In germline, CDR1 is MDHEN, CDR2 SYDVKM. CDR3 length equals 15 residues. V dropped 6 bases and J dropped 7 bases, with 19 bases sitting between them. The CDR3 region is CASSRPDRRGQPQHF. The CDR3 nucleotides read TGTGCCAGCAGCCGACCAGATAGGCGCGGGCAGCCCCAGCATTTT.

The chain recombines TRBV4-1 with TRBJ2-7, with unresolved D. Looked up from germline, CDR1 is MGHRA and CDR2 is YSYEKL. This CDR3 has 13 amino acids. V dropped 0 bases and J dropped 6 bases, with 9 bases sitting between them. In nucleotides, the CDR3 is TGCGCCAGCAGCCAAGATCCAGGAAGCGAGCAGTACTTC. As protein: CASSQDPGSEQYF.

The chain carries TRBV7-3 and TRBJ2-3; 13 bases map to TRBD2. Germline CDR1 is SGHTA and CDR2 is FQGTGA. V shed 4 bases and J 6 bases; nucleotides not matched to a gene: 10. The CDR3 consists of 17 residues. CDR3 coding DNA: TGTGCCAGCAGCTCCACTAGCGGGGGGGCCTTAGGCGATACGCAGTATTTT. It is translated as CASSSTSGGALGDTQYF.

The V and J genes are TRBV7-9 and TRBJ1-1, with 7 bases identical to TRBD1. The CDR3 has 15 residues. Germline V CDR1 and CDR2: SEHNR, FQNEAQ (reference sequence). With 5 bases clipped from V and 2 bases from J, the junction kept 8 bases outside the gene matches. The CDR3 loop reads CASSPLGQTNTEAFF. CDR3 coding DNA: TGTGCCAGCAGCCCGCTGGGACAGACCAACACTGAAGCTTTCTTT. The entire variable domain, with the rest obtained from reference TRBV7-9 and TRBJ1-1, is as follows: DTGVSQNPRHKITKRGQNVTFRCDPISEHNRLYWYRQTLGQGPEFLTYFQNEAQLEKSRLLSDRFSAERPKGSFSTLEIQRTEQGDSAMYLCASSPLGQTNTEAFFGQGTRLTVV.

The chain links TRBV5-1 to TRBJ1-1, with TRBD1 as a possible D gene (6 bases). The CDR3 contains 16 residues. The V end was cut by 1 base, the J end by 5 bases, with 18 bases between. Per germline, CDR1 SGHRS and CDR2 YFSETQ. The chain's CDR3 is CASSLFLGAGETEAFF. CDR3 in DNA: TGCGCCAGCAGCTTGTTCCTCGGGGCAGGGGAAACTGAAGCTTTCTTT.

This clone was picked up one time. The rearrangement uses TRBV18 and TRBJ2-1, with 13 bases identical to TRBD2. Trimming at V came to 6 bases and at J to 6 bases, leaving 11 bases not matched to a gene. CDR1 and CDR2 from the germline V gene are KGHSH and LQKENI. The CDR3 has 17 residues. The CDR3 nucleotides are TGTGCCAGCTCCGCCACTAGCGGGGGGGCCGGGGGCAATGAGCAGTTCTTC. It translates to CASSATSGGAGGNEQFF.

The chain recombines TRBV4-3 with TRBJ2-5, with 7 bases identical to TRBD2. CDR1 is LGHNA, CDR2 YSLEER, per germline. The J segment lost 2 bases and the V segment lost 11 bases, leaving 5 bases of the junction unmatched. The CDR3 is 12 amino acids. CDR3 residues: CALASGQETQYF. As DNA, the CDR3 is TGCGCCTTAGCTAGCGGACAAGAGACCCAGTACTTC.